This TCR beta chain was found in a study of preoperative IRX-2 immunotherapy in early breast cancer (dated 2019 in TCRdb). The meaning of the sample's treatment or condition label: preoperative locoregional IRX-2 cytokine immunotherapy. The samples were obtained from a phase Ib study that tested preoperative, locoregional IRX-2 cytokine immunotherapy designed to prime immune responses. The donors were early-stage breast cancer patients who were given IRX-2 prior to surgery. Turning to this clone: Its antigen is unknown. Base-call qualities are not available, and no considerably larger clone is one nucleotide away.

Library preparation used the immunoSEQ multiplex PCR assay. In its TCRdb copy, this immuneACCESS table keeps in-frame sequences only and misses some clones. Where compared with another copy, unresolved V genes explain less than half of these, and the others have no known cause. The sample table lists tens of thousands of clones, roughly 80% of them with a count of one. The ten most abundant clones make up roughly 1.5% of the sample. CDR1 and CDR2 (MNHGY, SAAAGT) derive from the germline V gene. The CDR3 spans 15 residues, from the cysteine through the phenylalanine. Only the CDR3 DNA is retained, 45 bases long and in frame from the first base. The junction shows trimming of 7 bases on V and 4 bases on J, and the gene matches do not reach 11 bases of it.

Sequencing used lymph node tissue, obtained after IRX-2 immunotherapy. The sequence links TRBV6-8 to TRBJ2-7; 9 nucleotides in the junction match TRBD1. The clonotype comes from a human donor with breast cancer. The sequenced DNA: TGTGCCAGCACCTACGGCACAGGGGGCATGTACGAGCAGTACTTC. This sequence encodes CASTYGTGGMYEQYF.